The T cell receptor (beta chain) described here comes from a study of T cell responses to AZD1222 COVID-19 vaccine. The V end lost 1 base, the J end lost 7 bases, and 8 bases lay between the germline ends. The CDR3 contains 13 residues. In germline, CDR1 is SGHTA, CDR2 FQGNSA. Study-level findings and limits: The study found Spike-specific TCR breadth and depth rose after two AZD1222 doses. Vaccine-associated CD4 TCRs ranged over spike, dominating at 160-218 and 743-854.

Comments on this clone: No antigen is known for it.

Assay used: immunoSEQ multiplex PCR; TCRdb lists only in-frame clones, some missing. The data contain more than 150,000 clones, approximately 94% of them singletons. This chain joins TRBV7-2 and TRBJ2-1, with no clear D. Sequenced material: peripheral blood, taken 28 days after the second AZD1222 dose. This clonotype was obtained from an adult who received the AZD1222 COVID-19 vaccine. Here the CDR3 DNA reads TGTGCCAGCAGCTTAGTGACTCGGAATGAGCAGTTCTTC. This gives the protein CASSLVTRNEQFF.